The TCR beta chain described here comes from a study of patients and donors after allogeneic stem cell transplantation. This clonotype was seen a few times. MiXCR, run by TCRdb on the RT-PCR reads, gives a single entry per CDR3 protein. The sample holds tens of thousands of distinct CDR3 sequences, about a quarter seen once. V was cut by 5 bases and J by 0 bases, with 11 bases left in between. CDR1 is SGHTA and CDR2 is FQGTGA in the germline V gene. The CDR3 contains 15 residues. This TCR was recovered from a human donor who was either an allogeneic HSCT recipient or a stem cell or donor lymphocyte infusion donor (not recorded which). It is not recorded whose cells these are; they may come from a transplant donor. The source material was blood, either unsorted or a sorted T cell fraction (not recorded which). J is TRBJ2-1 and V is TRBV7-3; TRBD2 is a possible D gene (6 bases). The chain's CDR3 is CASSLASSSYNEQFF. The CDR3 region has the DNA TGTGCCAGCAGCCTAGCGTCAAGCTCCTACAATGAGCAGTTCTTC.